These 31 T cell receptor beta chains originate from one sample sequenced in a study of monozygotic twins with inflammatory bowel disease (dated by TCRdb to the late 2010s). The method was 5' RACE. The sequencer listed for this sample is Illumina HiSeq 2500. After reprocessing by TCRdb, each CDR3 protein sequence is one entry, and no DNA is given. This sample's listing comprises around 380,000 distinct CDR3 sequences. The top ten clonotypes cover 2% to 3% of the sample. The sample was blood. All receptors come from a human donor with ulcerative colitis or Crohn's disease, or a healthy co-twin of an affected twin (not recorded which).

The chain has TRBV6-4 and TRBJ2-3; TCRdb gives TRBD2 as the D gene, but with no DNA this cannot be confirmed. The germline V gene has CDR1 MRHNA and CDR2 SNTAGT. CDR3 length: 17 amino acids. The CDR3 here is CASSESPIAGPTDTQYF.

The chain combines TRBV5-1 with TRBJ2-1. This CDR3 comprises 16 residues. Germline V gene data show CDR1 as SGHRS and CDR2 as YFSETQ. The chain's CDR3 is CASSTERSFPYNEQFF. The variable domain in full, with the rest retrieved from reference TRBV5-1 and TRBJ2-1, is KAGVTQTPRYLIKTRGQQVTLSCSPISGHRSVSWYQQTPGQGLQFLFEYFSETQRNKGNFPGRFSGRQFSNSRSEMNVSTLELGDSALYLCASSTERSFPYNEQFFGPGTRLTVL.

This sequence joins TRBV10-2 and TRBJ1-2. From germline, CDR1 is WSHSY and CDR2 SAAADI. CDR3 size: 13 residues. The chain's CDR3 is CATGQLASYGYTF.

The V call is TRBV7-3, the J call TRBJ2-2. Germline V gene data show CDR1 as SGHTA and CDR2 as FQGTGA. The CDR3 length is 13 residues. CDR3 amino acids: CASSLIGTGELFF. Looking up the rest from reference TRBV7-3 and TRBJ2-2 gives the full variable domain: GAGVSQTPSNKVTEKGKYVELRCDPISGHTALYWYRQSLGQGPEFLIYFQGTGAADDSGLPNDRFFAVRPEGSVSTLKIQRTERGDSAVYLCASSLIGTGELFFGEGSRLTVL.

The chain recombines TRBV9 with TRBJ2-1; there is no DNA to check the TCRdb D call of TRBD2. Germline assignment: CDR1 SGDLS and CDR2 YYNGEE. CDR3 length: 19 residues. This CDR3 is CASSERTGTSGGARNEQFF. The full variable domain, with the rest looked up from reference TRBV9 and TRBJ2-1, is DSGVTQTPKHLITATGQRVTLRCSPRSGDLSVYWYQQSLDQGLQFLIQYYNGEERAKGNILERFSAQQFPDLHSELNLSSLELGDSALYFCASSERTGTSGGARNEQFFGPGTRLTVL.

This chain links TRBV15 with TRBJ1-1; TCRdb picks TRBD1, but there is no DNA to check that call. CDR1 is LNHNV and CDR2 is YYDKDF in the germline V gene (reference sequence). This CDR3 region has 12 residues. The CDR3 sequence is CATSRDEGGAFF.

V usage is TRBV10-3 and J usage is TRBJ2-7; there is no DNA to check the TCRdb D call of TRBD1. Germline lookup yields CDR1 ENHRY and CDR2 SYGVKD. This CDR3 comprises 14 residues. This chain's CDR3 is CAISAPPGAREQYF.

CDR3: CASSSRWGAGGSYEQYF. V and J are TRBV7-9 and TRBJ2-7; TCRdb lists TRBD1, though no DNA is available to test this call. This CDR3 is built from 17 residues. From germline, CDR1 is SEHNR and CDR2 FQNEAQ (reference sequence).

The chain recombines TRBV15 with TRBJ2-7. The CDR3 runs 13 residues. The germline CDR1 and CDR2 sequences are LNHNV and YYDKDF (reference sequence). The CDR3 reads CATSSLGSYEQYF.

The chain uses TRBV29-1 and TRBJ1-2; the D call from TCRdb, TRBD1, cannot be confirmed without DNA. Germline values: CDR1 SQVTM, CDR2 ANQGSEA. The CDR3 has 14 residues. CDR3 region: CSVDRGTGNYGYTF.

The chain has TRBV6-2 or TRBV6-3 and TRBJ2-4. The CDR3 extends over 13 amino acids. Germline lookup yields CDR1 MNHEY and CDR2 SVGEGT. The CDR3 reads CASSYLEKNIQYF.

The rearrangement joins TRBV7-2 to TRBJ1-6; TCRdb names TRBD1, which stays unverified in the absence of DNA. Germline V gene lookup returns CDR1 SGHTA and CDR2 FQGNSA. This CDR3 is 17 amino acids long. This CDR3 reads CASSLDLNRDYNSPLHF.

The CDR3 region is CASREATRWGYTF. This chain uses TRBV19 with TRBJ1-2. Per germline, CDR1 LNHDA and CDR2 SQIVND (reference sequence). The CDR3 loop spans 13 amino acids.

The chain is built from TRBV5-1 and TRBJ1-2. The V gene's germline CDR1 is SGHRS and CDR2 YFSETQ. The CDR3 runs to 14 residues. The CDR3 sequence: CASSLDTSVYGYTF.

This chain uses TRBV16 with TRBJ1-2. The CDR3 covers 15 residues. Germline lookup yields CDR1 KGHSY and CDR2 FQNENV. The CDR3 loop is CASSQLKSSNYGYTF.

This chain joins TRBV7-2 and TRBJ2-1. The CDR3 totals 13 residues. Germline assignment: CDR1 SGHTA and CDR2 FQGNSA. The CDR3 loop reads CASSLAHTDEQFF.

V and J are TRBV6-5 and TRBJ2-5; TCRdb selects TRBD2, and the lack of DNA leaves this call unchecked. The CDR3 spans 17 residues. Per germline, CDR1 MNHEY and CDR2 SVGAGI. CDR3 residues: CASSLPHSSGGGETQYF.

V usage is TRBV5-1 and J usage is TRBJ2-3; there is no DNA to check the TCRdb D call of TRBD1. The CDR3 extends over 13 amino acids. CDR1 and CDR2 (germline): SGHRS, YFSETQ. CDR3 in amino acids: CASSLPGTDTQYF.

The chain has TRBV10-3 and TRBJ2-7; checking the TCRdb D call of TRBD1 is not possible without DNA. This CDR3 is built from 18 residues. CDR1 is ENHRY, CDR2 SYGVKD, per germline. CDR3 in amino acids: CAISESGTGGDLGKIQYF.

This chain connects TRBV18 to TRBJ2-2. Germline CDR1 KGHSH, CDR2 LQKENI. The length of the CDR3 is 12 residues. CDR3 sequence reads: CASSPGTGELFF.

The gene calls are TRBV5-6 and TRBJ2-5; TCRdb reports TRBD1, a call that lacks DNA to check it against. The CDR3 has 13 residues. The germline V gene has CDR1 SGHDT and CDR2 YYEEEE. The CDR3 here is CASTRLQGETQYF.

This chain links TRBV20-1 with TRBJ1-1. The CDR3 loop spans 14 amino acids. The germline V gene has CDR1 DFQATT and CDR2 SNEGSKA (reference sequence). The CDR3 spells CSASRSGPNTEAFF.

The J gene is TRBJ2-1, the V gene TRBV7-2; TCRdb picks TRBD1, but there is no DNA to check that call. Looked up from germline, CDR1 is SGHTA and CDR2 is FQGNSA. The CDR3 totals 16 residues. CDR3 region: CASSLAPRGANNEQFF.

The chain employs TRBV6-5 and TRBJ2-5; the D call from TCRdb, TRBD1, cannot be confirmed without DNA. CDR1 and CDR2 from the germline V gene are MNHEY and SVGAGI. The CDR3 sequence is 19 residues long. CDR3 sequence: CASSYLELVGQGNRGTQYF.

The chain recombines TRBV18 with TRBJ1-2; lacking DNA, the TRBD1 call made by TCRdb goes unchecked. Per germline, CDR1 KGHSH and CDR2 LQKENI. The CDR3 runs to 13 residues. This CDR3 reads CASSPTGVIGYTF. Combining the CDR3 with reference TRBV18 and TRBJ1-2 gives the whole variable domain NAGVMQNPRHLVRRRGQEARLRCSPMKGHSHVYWYRQLPEEGLKFMVYLQKENIIDESGMPKERFSAEFPKEGPSILRIQQVVRGDSAAYFCASSPTGVIGYTFGSGTRLTVV.

The chain recombines TRBV5-1 with TRBJ2-2; the D gene TCRdb calls, TRBD1, cannot be checked with no DNA. Germline lookup yields CDR1 SGHRS and CDR2 YFSETQ. The CDR3 spans 16 residues. This chain's CDR3 is CASSSSGTGVTGELFF. The variable domain in full, completed from reference TRBV5-1 and TRBJ2-2, reads KAGVTQTPRYLIKTRGQQVTLSCSPISGHRSVSWYQQTPGQGLQFLFEYFSETQRNKGNFPGRFSGRQFSNSRSEMNVSTLELGDSALYLCASSSSGTGVTGELFFGEGSRLTVL.

V gene TRBV9 combines with J gene TRBJ2-7; the TCRdb D gene call, TRBD1, has no DNA to confirm it. This CDR3 region has 14 residues. The germline V gene has CDR1 SGDLS and CDR2 YYNGEE. The CDR3 loop is CASSAAGTTYEQYF.

The chain is built from TRBV9 and TRBJ2-3; TCRdb calls TRBD1, which cannot be checked without DNA. Germline CDR1 reads SGDLS; CDR2 reads YYNGEE. This CDR3 has 15 residues. The chain's CDR3 is CASSVEHRFTDTQYF.

The rearrangement joins TRBV20-1 to TRBJ1-4; TCRdb names TRBD1, which stays unverified in the absence of DNA. Per germline, CDR1 DFQATT and CDR2 SNEGSKA (reference sequence). The CDR3 is 12 residues long. CDR3 sequence reads: CSARDPGRKLFF.

The chain is built from TRBV29-1 and TRBJ2-1; the D call of TRBD1 rests on TCRdb alone, since no DNA is present to check it. The CDR3 spans 16 residues. CDR1 and CDR2 (germline): SQVTM, ANQGSEA. CDR3 in amino acids: CSVKGGQGAFYNEQFF.

CDR3 amino acids: CASSLAGFVDTGELFF. The chain carries TRBV5-1 and TRBJ2-2. The germline V gene has CDR1 SGHRS and CDR2 YFSETQ. The CDR3 has 16 residues. Drawing the rest from reference TRBV5-1 and TRBJ2-2, the complete variable domain is KAGVTQTPRYLIKTRGQQVTLSCSPISGHRSVSWYQQTPGQGLQFLFEYFSETQRNKGNFPGRFSGRQFSNSRSEMNVSTLELGDSALYLCASSLAGFVDTGELFFGEGSRLTVL.